The clone carrying this T cell receptor beta chain occurred many times. Its specificity is not known. A library made for alpha chains picked up this beta chain off target, so its size means little. The time point: sample taken at primary tumor resection. Tumor, nontumor lung or frozen PBMC supplied whole RNA, sequenced without sorting. Unique molecular identifiers, one per molecule, were present on every TCR cDNA molecule. MiXCR, run by TCRdb on the 5' RACE reads, gives a single entry per CDR3 protein. The sample holds around 11,000 distinct CDR3 sequences, 6% to 8% seen once. V was cut by 1 base and J by 8 bases, with 15 bases left in between. The CDR3 is 15 residues long. Germline V CDR1 and CDR2: SGHDN, FVKESK. The sample originates from a study of spatial heterogeneity in lung cancer. Looking at the study overall: Beta-chain sequences consistently outnumbered alpha-chain sequences in detection. Averaged across combinations, each unique TCR and UMI pairing appeared more than ten times in raw reads, which were uncorrected.

General study findings and limits: Higher tumor mutation counts went along with higher counts of expanded intratumoral alpha and beta TCRs.

Sequenced here: lung tumor tissue, sampled at surgery. The clonotype originates from a female donor with early-stage non-small cell lung cancer. V is TRBV14 and J is TRBJ1-5; D is unresolved. The CDR3 DNA sequence: TGTGCCAGCAGCCAAGGGTGCTACCCCCTTAAGCCCCAGCATTTT. Its translation: CASSQGCYPLKPQHF.